The sequence of this T cell receptor (beta chain) was determined in a study of spatial heterogeneity in lung cancer. CDR3 length: 13 amino acids. The V and J ends lost 3 bases and 1 base respectively, with 6 bases between them. TCRdb passed the 5' RACE reads through MiXCR, listing each CDR3 protein once. Of 9,000 to 9,500 distinct CDR3 sequences detected, roughly 8.1% appear once; the ten largest clones hold over 20%. Whole-study results and caveats: Tracking of tumor mutation counts was seen in expanded intratumoral alpha and beta TCR counts.

Time point: sample taken at primary tumor resection. This clonotype was picked up many times. No antigen is known for it. V and J are TRBV12-3 or TRBV12-4 and TRBJ1-1; D unclear. The sequence derives from a male donor with early-stage non-small cell lung cancer. The sequencing used lung tumor tissue, collected at surgery. Here the CDR3 reads CASSLGENTEAFF. In DNA, the CDR3 is TGTGCCAGCAGTTTGGGAGAGAACACTGAAGCTTTCTTT.